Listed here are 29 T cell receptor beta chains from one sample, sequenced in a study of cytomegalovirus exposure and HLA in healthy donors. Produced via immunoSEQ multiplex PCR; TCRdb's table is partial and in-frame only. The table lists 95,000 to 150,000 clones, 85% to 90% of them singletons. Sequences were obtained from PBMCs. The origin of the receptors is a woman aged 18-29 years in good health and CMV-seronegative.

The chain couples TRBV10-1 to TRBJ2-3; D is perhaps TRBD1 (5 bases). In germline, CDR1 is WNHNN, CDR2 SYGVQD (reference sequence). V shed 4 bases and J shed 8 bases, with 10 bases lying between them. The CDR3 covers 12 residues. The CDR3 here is CASSGIRGTQYF. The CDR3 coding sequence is TGCGCCAGCAGTGGAATAAGGGGTACGCAGTATTTT.

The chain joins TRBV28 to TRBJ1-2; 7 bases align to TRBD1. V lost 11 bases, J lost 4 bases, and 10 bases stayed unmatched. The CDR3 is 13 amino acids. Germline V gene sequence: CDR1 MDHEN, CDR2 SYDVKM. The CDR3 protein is CAVYRGGGYGYTF. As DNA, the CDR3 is TGTGCCGTCTACAGGGGTGGAGGCTATGGCTACACCTTC.

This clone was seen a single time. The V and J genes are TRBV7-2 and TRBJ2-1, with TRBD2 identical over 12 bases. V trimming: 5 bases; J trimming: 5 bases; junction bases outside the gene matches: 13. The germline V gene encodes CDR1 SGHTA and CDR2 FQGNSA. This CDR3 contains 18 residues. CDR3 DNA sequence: TGTGCCAGCAGCCATTCCCCGACTAGCGGGAGCATCAACAATGAGCAGTTCTTC. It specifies CASSHSPTSGSINNEQFF.

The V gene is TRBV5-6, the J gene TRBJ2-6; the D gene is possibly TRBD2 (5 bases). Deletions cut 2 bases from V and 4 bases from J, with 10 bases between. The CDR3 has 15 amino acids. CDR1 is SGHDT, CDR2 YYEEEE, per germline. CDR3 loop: CASSFSGSGANVLTF. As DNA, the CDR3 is TGTGCCAGCAGCTTTTCGGGGTCCGGGGCCAACGTCCTGACTTTC.

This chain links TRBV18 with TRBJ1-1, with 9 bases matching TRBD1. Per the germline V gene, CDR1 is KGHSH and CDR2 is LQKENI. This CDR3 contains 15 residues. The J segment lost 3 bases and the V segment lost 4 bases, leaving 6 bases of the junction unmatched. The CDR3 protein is CASSRTGGGDTEAFF. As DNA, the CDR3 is TGTGCCAGCTCACGTACAGGGGGCGGGGACACTGAAGCTTTCTTT.

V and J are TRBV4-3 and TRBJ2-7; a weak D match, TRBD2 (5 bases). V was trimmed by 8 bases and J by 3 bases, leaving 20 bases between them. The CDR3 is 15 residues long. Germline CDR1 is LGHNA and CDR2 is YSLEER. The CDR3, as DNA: TGCGCCAGCCCATCACCACGGGGAACTGACTACGAGCAGTACTTC. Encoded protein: CASPSPRGTDYEQYF.

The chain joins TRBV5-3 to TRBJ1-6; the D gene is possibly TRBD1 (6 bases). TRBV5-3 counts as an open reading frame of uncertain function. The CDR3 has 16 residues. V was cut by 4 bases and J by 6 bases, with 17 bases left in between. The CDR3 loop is CARSGQPPHINSPLHF. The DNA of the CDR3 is TGTGCCAGAAGCGGACAGCCTCCCCATATTAATTCACCCCTCCACTTT.

The CDR3 spells CASSLLRGQSYEQYF. In nucleotides, the CDR3 is TGTGCCAGCAGCTTACTCAGGGGGCAATCCTACGAGCAGTACTTC. The chain combines TRBV11-1 with TRBJ2-7; 8 bases map to TRBD1. Trimming at V came to 2 bases and at J to 1 base, leaving 4 bases not matched to a gene. The CDR3 totals 15 residues. Germline CDR1 reads SGHAT; CDR2 reads FQDESV (reference sequence).

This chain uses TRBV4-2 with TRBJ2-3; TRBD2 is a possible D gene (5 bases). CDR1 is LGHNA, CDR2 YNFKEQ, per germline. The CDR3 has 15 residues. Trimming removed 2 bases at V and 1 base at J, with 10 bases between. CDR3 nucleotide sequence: TGTGCCAGCAGCCAACAACACGGGGGCACAGATACGCAGTATTTT. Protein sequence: CASSQQHGGTDTQYF.

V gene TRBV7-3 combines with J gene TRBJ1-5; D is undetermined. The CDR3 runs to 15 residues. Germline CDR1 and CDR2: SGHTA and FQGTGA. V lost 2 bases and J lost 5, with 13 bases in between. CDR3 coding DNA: TGTGCCAGCAGCTTATTTGGGCAGCCCCATCAGCCCCAGCATTTT. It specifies CASSLFGQPHQPQHF.

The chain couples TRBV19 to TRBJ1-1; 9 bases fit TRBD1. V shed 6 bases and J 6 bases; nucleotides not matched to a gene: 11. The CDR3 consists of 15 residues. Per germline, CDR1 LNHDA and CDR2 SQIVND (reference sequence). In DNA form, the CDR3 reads TGTGCCAGTAGGAGAACTTCGACAGGGGGGGCTGAAGCTTTCTTT. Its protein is CASRRTSTGGAEAFF. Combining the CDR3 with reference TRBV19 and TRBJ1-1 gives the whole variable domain DGGITQSPKYLFRKEGQNVTLSCEQNLNHDAMYWYRQDPGQGLRLIYYSQIVNDFQKGDIAEGYSVSREKKESFPLTVTSAQKNPTAFYLCASRRTSTGGAEAFFGQGTRLTVV.

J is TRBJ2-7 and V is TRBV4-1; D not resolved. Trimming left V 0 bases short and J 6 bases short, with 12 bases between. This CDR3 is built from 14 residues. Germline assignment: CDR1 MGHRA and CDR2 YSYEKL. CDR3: CASSQDLVPGEQYF. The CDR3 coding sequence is TGCGCCAGCAGCCAAGATCTAGTCCCTGGCGAGCAGTACTTC.

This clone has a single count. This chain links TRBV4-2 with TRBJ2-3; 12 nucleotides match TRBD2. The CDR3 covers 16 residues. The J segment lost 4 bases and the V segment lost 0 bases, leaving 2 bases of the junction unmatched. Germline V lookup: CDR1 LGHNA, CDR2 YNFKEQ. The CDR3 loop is CASSQETSGGPDTQYF. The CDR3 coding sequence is TGTGCCAGCAGCCAAGAAACTAGCGGGGGGCCAGATACGCAGTATTTT.

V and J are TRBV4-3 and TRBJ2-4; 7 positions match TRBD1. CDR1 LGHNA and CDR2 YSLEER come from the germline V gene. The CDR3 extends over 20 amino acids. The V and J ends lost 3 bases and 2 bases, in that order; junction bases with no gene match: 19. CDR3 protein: CASSHLTFPQTGWTKNIQYF. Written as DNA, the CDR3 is TGCGCCAGCAGCCATTTAACCTTCCCCCAGACAGGGTGGACCAAAAACATTCAGTACTTC.

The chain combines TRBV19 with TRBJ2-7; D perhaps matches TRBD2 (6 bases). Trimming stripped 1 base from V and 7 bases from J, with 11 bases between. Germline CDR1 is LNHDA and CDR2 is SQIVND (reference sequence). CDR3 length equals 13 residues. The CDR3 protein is CASSIVAAGEQYF. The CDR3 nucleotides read TGTGCCAGTAGTATAGTAGCCGCGGGGGAGCAGTACTTC.

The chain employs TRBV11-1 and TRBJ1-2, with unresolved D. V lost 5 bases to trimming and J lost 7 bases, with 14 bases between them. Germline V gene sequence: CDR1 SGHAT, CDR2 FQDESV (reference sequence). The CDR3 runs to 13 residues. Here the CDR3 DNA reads TGTGCCAGCAGCAAGAGCCTCGGTTTTGGCTACACCTTC. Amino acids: CASSKSLGFGYTF.

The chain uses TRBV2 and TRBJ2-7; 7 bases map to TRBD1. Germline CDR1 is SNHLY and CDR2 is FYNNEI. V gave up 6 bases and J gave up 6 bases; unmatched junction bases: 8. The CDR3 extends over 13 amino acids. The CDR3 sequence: CASRPDRVGEQYF. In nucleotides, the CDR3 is TGTGCCAGCAGACCCGACAGGGTTGGCGAGCAGTACTTC.

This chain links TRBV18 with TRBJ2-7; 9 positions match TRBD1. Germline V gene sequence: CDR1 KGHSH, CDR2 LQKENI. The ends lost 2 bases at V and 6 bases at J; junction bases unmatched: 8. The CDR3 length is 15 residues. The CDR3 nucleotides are TGTGCCAGCTCACCAAGTGCACAGGGGGCCTCCGAGCAGTACTTC. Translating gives CASSPSAQGASEQYF. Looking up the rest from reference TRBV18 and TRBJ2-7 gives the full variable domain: NAGVMQNPRHLVRRRGQEARLRCSPMKGHSHVYWYRQLPEEGLKFMVYLQKENIIDESGMPKERFSAEFPKEGPSILRIQQVVRGDSAAYFCASSPSAQGASEQYFGPGTRLTVT.

CDR3 sequence reads: CASSAGTGGTYEQYF. In DNA, the CDR3 is TGTGCCAGCTCAGCCGGGACAGGGGGTACCTACGAGCAGTACTTC. The chain employs TRBV18 and TRBJ2-7, with 11 bases lining up with TRBD1. V trimming: 5 bases; J trimming: 2 bases; junction bases outside the gene matches: 5. CDR1 and CDR2 from the germline V gene are KGHSH and LQKENI. The CDR3 contains 15 residues. Using reference TRBV18 and TRBJ2-7 for the parts outside the CDR3, the full variable domain is NAGVMQNPRHLVRRRGQEARLRCSPMKGHSHVYWYRQLPEEGLKFMVYLQKENIIDESGMPKERFSAEFPKEGPSILRIQQVVRGDSAAYFCASSAGTGGTYEQYFGPGTRLTVT.

For the CDR3, the DNA is TGCGCCAGCAGCTATCCGGGATTCTATAATTCACCCCTCCACTTT. Amino acid sequence: CASSYPGFYNSPLHF. The chain combines TRBV5-1 with TRBJ1-6; D ambiguous. V shed 3 bases and J shed 3 bases, with 10 bases lying between them. This CDR3 spans 15 amino acids. Germline V gene sequence: CDR1 SGHRS, CDR2 YFSETQ.

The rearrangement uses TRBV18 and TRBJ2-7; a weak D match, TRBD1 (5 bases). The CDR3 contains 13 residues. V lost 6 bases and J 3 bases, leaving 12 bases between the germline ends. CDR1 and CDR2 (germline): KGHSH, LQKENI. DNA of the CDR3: TGTGCCAGCTCGCCGACGACAGACTACGAGCAGTACTTC. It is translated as CASSPTTDYEQYF.

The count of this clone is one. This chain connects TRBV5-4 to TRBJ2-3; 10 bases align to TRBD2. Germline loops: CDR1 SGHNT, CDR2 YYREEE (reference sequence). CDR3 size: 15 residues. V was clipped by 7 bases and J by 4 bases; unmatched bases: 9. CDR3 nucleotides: TGTGCCAGCGCGGCTAGCGGGGGTGTCGCAGATACGCAGTATTTT. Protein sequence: CASAASGGVADTQYF.

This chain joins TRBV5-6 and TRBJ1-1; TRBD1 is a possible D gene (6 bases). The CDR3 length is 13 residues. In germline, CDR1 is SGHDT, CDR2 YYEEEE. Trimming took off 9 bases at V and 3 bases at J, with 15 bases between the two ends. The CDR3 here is CAIGRGGDTEAFF. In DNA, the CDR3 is TGTGCCATCGGACGGGGGGGCGACACTGAAGCTTTCTTT.

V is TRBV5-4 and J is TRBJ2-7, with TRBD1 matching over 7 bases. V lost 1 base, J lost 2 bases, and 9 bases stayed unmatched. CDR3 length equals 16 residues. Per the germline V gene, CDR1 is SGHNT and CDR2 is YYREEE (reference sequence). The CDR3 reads CASSLKRDSAPYEQYF. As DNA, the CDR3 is TGTGCCAGCAGCTTGAAACGGGACAGCGCTCCCTACGAGCAGTACTTC. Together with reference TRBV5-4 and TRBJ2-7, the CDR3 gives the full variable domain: ETGVTQSPTHLIKTRGQQVTLRCSSQSGHNTVSWYQQALGQGPQFIFQYYREEENGRGNFPPRFSGLQFPNYSSELNVNALELDDSALYLCASSLKRDSAPYEQYFGPGTRLTVT.

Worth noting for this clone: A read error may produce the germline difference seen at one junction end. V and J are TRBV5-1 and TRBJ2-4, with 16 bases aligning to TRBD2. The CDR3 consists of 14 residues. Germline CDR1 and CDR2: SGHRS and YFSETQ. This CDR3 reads CASSAPGLAGGPEF. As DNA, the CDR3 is TGCGCCAGCAGCGCACCGGGACTAGCGGGGGGGCCAGAGTTC.

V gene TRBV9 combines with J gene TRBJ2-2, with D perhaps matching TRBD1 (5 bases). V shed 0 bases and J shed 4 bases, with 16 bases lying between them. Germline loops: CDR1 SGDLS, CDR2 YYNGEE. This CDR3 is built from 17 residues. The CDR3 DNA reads TGTGCCAGCAGCGTAGGTAGGACACAATTCAGCACCGGGGAGCTGTTTTTT. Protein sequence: CASSVGRTQFSTGELFF.

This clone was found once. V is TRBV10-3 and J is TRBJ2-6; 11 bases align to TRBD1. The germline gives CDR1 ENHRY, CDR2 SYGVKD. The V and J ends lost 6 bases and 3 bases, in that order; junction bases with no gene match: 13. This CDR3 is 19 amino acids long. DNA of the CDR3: TGTGCCATCAGCGACCCCGGGACAGGGGGTCTGTTTGGGGCCAACGTCCTGACTTTC. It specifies CAISDPGTGGLFGANVLTF.

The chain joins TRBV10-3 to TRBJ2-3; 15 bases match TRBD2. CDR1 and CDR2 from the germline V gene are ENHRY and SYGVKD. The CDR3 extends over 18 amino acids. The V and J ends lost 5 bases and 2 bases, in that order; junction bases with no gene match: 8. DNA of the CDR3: TGTGCCATCAGTCCGGGACTAGCGGGGGGAGTCCCCACAGATACGCAGTATTTT. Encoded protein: CAISPGLAGGVPTDTQYF.

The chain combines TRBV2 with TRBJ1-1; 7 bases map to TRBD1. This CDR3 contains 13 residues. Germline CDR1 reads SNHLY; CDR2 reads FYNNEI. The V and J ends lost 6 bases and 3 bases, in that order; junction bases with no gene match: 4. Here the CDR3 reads CASSGDRYTEAFF. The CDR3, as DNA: TGTGCCAGCAGCGGGGACAGATACACTGAAGCTTTCTTT.